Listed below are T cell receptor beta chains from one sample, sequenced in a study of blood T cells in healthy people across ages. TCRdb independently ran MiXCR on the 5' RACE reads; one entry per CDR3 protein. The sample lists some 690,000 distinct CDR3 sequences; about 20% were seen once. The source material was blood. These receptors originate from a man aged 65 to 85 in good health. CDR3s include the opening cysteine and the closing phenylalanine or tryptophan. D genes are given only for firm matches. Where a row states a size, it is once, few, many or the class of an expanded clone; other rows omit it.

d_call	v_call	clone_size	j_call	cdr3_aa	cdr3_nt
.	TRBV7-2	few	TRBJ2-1	CASSIHGTNEQFF	TGTGCCAGCAGCATACATGGGACCAATGAGCAGTTCTTC
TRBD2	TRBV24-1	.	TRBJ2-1	CATSDSASGRYEQFF	TGTGCCACCAGTGATTCGGCTAGCGGGAGGTATGAGCAGTTCTTC
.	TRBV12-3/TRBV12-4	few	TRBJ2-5	CASSPDQKETQYF	TGTGCCAGCAGCCCTGACCAAAAAGAGACCCAGTACTTC
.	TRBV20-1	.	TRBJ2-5	CSARDRKDIQETQYF	TGCAGTGCTAGAGATCGGAAGGATATCCAAGAGACCCAGTACTTC
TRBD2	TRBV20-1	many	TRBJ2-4	CSASRTSGVAKNIQYF	TGCAGTGCCTCCAGGACTAGCGGGGTAGCCAAAAACATTCAGTACTTC
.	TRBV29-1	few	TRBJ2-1	CSVLSPDSYNEQFF	TGCAGCGTTTTGAGTCCAGACAGCTACAATGAGCAGTTCTTC
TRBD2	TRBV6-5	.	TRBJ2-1	CASSSRRGPTSGSYNEQFF	TGTGCCAGCAGTTCCCGTAGGGGGCCGACTAGCGGGAGCTACAATGAGCAGTTCTTC
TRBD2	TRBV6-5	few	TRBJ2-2	CASSSRTSGTNTGELFF	TGTGCCAGCAGTTCTAGGACTAGCGGTACGAACACCGGGGAGCTGTTTTTT
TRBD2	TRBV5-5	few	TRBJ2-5	CASSFTSGGTSQETQYF	TGTGCCAGCAGCTTTACTAGCGGGGGGACCTCACAAGAGACCCAGTACTTC
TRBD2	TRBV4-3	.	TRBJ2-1	CASSRDGDSGRAVYNEQFF	TGCGCCAGCAGCCGAGATGGGGATAGCGGGAGGGCCGTCTACAATGAGCAGTTCTTC
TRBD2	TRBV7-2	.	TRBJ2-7	CASSSDLAGGPYEQYF	TGTGCCAGCAGCTCTGATCTAGCGGGAGGGCCCTACGAGCAGTACTTC
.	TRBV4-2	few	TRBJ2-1	CASSHQFSGVLYNEQFF	TGTGCCAGCAGCCACCAATTTAGCGGAGTCCTTTACAATGAGCAGTTCTTC
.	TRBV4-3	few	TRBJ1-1	CASSQYGGNTEAFF	TGCGCCAGCAGTCAATATGGGGGGAACACTGAAGCTTTCTTT
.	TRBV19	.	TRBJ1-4	CASSTITGAATNEKLFF	TGTGCCAGTAGTACAATTACAGGAGCTGCAACTAATGAAAAACTGTTTTTT
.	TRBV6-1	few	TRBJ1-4	CASRRDLGEKLFF	TGTGCCAGCCGTCGGGACTTGGGTGAAAAACTGTTTTTT
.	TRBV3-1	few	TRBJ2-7	CASSPWGTYEQYF	TGTGCCAGCAGCCCTTGGGGGACCTACGAGCAGTACTTC
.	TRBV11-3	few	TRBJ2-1	CASSLAAASDEQFF	TGTGCCAGCAGCTTAGCGGCAGCCTCGGATGAGCAGTTCTTC
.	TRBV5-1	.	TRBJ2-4	CASSFPRVPAKNIQYF	TGCGCCAGCAGCTTCCCCAGGGTCCCGGCCAAAAACATTCAGTACTTC
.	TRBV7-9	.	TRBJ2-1	CASSLASVGSYNEQFF	TGTGCCAGCAGCTTAGCAAGTGTGGGTTCCTACAATGAGCAGTTCTTC
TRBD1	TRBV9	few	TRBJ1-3	CASSVAQGAIGNTIYF	TGTGCCAGCAGCGTAGCGCAGGGGGCCATCGGAAACACCATATATTTT
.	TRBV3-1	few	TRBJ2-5	CASSQMSLLKETQYF	TGTGCCAGCAGCCAAATGAGCCTTCTAAAGGAGACCCAGTACTTC
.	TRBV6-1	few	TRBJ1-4	CASSEGLGVNEKLFF	TGTGCCAGCAGTGAAGGACTGGGAGTTAATGAAAAACTGTTTTTT
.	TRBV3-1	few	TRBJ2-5	CASSQDTGGETQYF	TGTGCCAGCAGCCAAGATACAGGAGGAGAGACCCAGTACTTC
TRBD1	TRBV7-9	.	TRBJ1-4	CASTTPKGDSIGEKLFF	TGTGCCAGCACCACACCAAAGGGGGACAGCATAGGCGAAAAACTGTTTTTT
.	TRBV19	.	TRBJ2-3	CASKELRGYTSTDTQYF	TGTGCCAGTAAGGAGTTGAGGGGATACACTAGCACAGATACGCAGTATTTT
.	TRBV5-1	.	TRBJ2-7	CASNGNGYEQYF	TGCGCCAGTAACGGTAACGGCTACGAGCAGTACTTC
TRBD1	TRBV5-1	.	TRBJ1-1	CASSGTGGSTEAFF	TGCGCCAGCAGCGGGACAGGGGGTAGTACTGAAGCTTTCTTT
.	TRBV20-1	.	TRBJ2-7	CSARAQLSYEQYF	TGCAGTGCTAGGGCACAACTCTCCTACGAGCAGTACTTC
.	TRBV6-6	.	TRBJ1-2	CASSYYTLYGYTF	TGTGCCAGCAGTTACTACACCCTCTATGGCTACACCTTC
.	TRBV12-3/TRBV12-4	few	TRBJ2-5	CASRQKPTQETQYF	TGTGCCAGCAGACAGAAACCCACTCAAGAGACCCAGTACTTC
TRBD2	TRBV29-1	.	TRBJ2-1	CSVAASGTVDEQFF	TGCAGCGTTGCTGCTAGCGGGACTGTCGATGAGCAGTTCTTC
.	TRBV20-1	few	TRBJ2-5	CSARSQQGRQETQYF	TGCAGTGCTAGATCACAACAGGGGAGGCAAGAGACCCAGTACTTC
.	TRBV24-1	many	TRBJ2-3	CATSDATGLWGRGDTQYF	TGTGCCACCAGTGACGCTACAGGATTGTGGGGGCGCGGAGATACGCAGTATTTT
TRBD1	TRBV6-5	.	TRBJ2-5	CASSHDRVRETQYF	TGTGCCAGCAGTCATGACAGGGTGAGAGAGACCCAGTACTTC
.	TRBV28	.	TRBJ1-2	CASSPGPEPSGYTF	TGTGCCAGCAGTCCGGGCCCTGAGCCCAGTGGCTACACCTTC
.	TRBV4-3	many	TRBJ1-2	CASTQGGSGVYSGYTF	TGCGCCAGCACCCAAGGGGGTTCGGGGGTGTATAGTGGCTACACCTTC
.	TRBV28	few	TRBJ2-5	CASKIETGSATQYF	TGTGCCAGCAAAATCGAAACGGGATCAGCGACCCAGTACTTC
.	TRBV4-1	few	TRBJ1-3	CASSQERRQGGNTIYF	TGCGCCAGCAGCCAAGAACGGAGGCAGGGGGGAAACACCATATATTTT
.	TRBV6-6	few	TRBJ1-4	CASSRPTGTANEKLFF	TGTGCCAGCAGTAGACCAACCGGGACGGCTAATGAAAAACTGTTTTTT
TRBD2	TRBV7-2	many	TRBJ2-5	CASSSLAGGWQETQYF	TGTGCCAGCAGCTCCCTAGCGGGGGGCTGGCAAGAGACCCAGTACTTC
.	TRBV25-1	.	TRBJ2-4	CASTWGAKNIQYF	TGTGCCAGCACGTGGGGGGCCAAAAACATTCAGTACTTC
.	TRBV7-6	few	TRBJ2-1	CASSSAAPLVGEQFF	TGCGCCAGCAGCTCAGCGGCACCCCTGGTGGGGGAGCAGTTCTTC
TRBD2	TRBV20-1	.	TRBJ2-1	CSVRVGLAGTSYNEQFF	TGCAGTGTCCGAGTTGGGCTAGCGGGAACCTCCTACAATGAGCAGTTCTTC
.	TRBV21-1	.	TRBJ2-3	CASSIPERTDTQYF	TGTGCCAGCAGCATCCCGGAGAGGACAGATACGCAGTATTTT
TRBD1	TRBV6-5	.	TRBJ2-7	CASRRDRWGSYEQYF	TGTGCCAGCAGACGGGACAGGTGGGGATCCTACGAGCAGTACTTC
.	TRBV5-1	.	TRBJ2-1	CASSLDGYPSYNEQFF	TGCGCCAGCAGCTTGGATGGCTACCCCTCCTACAATGAGCAGTTCTTC
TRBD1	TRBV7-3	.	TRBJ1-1	CASSPNRGRLNTEAFF	TGTGCCAGCAGCCCAAACAGGGGTCGGTTGAACACTGAAGCTTTCTTT
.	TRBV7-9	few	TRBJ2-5	CASSFTLETQYF	TGTGCCAGCAGCTTTACGCTTGAGACCCAGTACTTC
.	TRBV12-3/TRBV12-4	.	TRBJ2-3	CASSLALAITDAQYF	TGTGCCAGCAGTTTAGCGCTAGCGATCACAGATGCGCAGTATTTT
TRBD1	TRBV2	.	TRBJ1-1	CASSGQRGRGSTEAFF	TGTGCCAGCAGTGGTCAGAGGGGGCGCGGGAGCACTGAAGCTTTCTTT
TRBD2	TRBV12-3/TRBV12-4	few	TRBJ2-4	CASRGLAGIQYF	TGTGCCAGCAGAGGACTAGCAGGCATTCAGTACTTC
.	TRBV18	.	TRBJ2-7	CASSYRRSYEQYF	TGTGCCAGCTCCTACAGGAGATCCTACGAGCAGTACTTC
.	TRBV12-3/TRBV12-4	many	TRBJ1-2	CASSKSLTGHGYTF	TGTGCCAGCAGCAAGTCCCTCACGGGCCATGGCTACACCTTC
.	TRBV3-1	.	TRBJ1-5	CASSQDVLSNQPQHF	TGTGCCAGCAGCCAAGATGTTCTTAGCAATCAGCCCCAGCATTTT
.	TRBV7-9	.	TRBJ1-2	CASSWRGRDYYGYTF	TGTGCCAGCAGCTGGCGGGGCAGAGACTACTATGGCTACACCTTC
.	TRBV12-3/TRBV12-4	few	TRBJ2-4	CASTHVLAKNIQYF	TGTGCCAGCACCCATGTTCTAGCCAAAAACATTCAGTACTTC